The T cell receptor beta chain described here comes from a study of T cells in Graves' hyperthyroidism and ophthalmopathy (dated by TCRdb to between 2019 and 2020). Regarding the research as a whole: Peripheral blood was sampled at the time of initial diagnosis, prior to any treatment. The paper describes TCR Vbeta CDR3 sequencing of 120 to 150 peripheral blood samples, made up of under 50 ophthalmopathy patients, roughly 80 hyperthyroidism patients and 17 progressor patients. Once sampling was done, hyperthyroidism patients were given methimazole at a starting dose of 30 mg daily, whereas ophthalmopathy patients were given high-dose intravenous methylprednisolone. The approximately 97 discovery patients were randomly divided into training and test sets at a 7:3 ratio. The study also compared thyroid tissue and blood T-cell repertoires from a handful of Graves' hyperthyroidism patients. Whether ophthalmopathy could be predicted prospectively was tested in an independent validation cohort made up of 18 to 20 hyperthyroidism patients plus 17 patients who later progressed to ophthalmopathy. To identify TCR V-J signatures that set the groups apart, the researchers used a discovery cohort of 100 patients, made up of 40 to 45 with Graves' ophthalmopathy and 55 to 65 with stable Graves' hyperthyroidism.

This clonotype showed up many times. Its antigen remains unidentified. Per-base qualities were not stored, and no clone one base away is much larger. Stable Graves' hyperthyroidism was defined as the absence of progression to ophthalmopathy over 18 months of follow-up. Hyperthyroidism patients were newly diagnosed, with disease duration under 2 months, and aged 18 to 65 years. Patients with uncontrolled infections, other autoimmune diseases, pregnancy or lactation were excluded. Diagnoses were established on the basis of clinical symptoms, serum thyroxine and TRAb, thyroid ultrasound, and orbital computed tomography. Ficoll-Paque density gradient centrifugation was used to isolate PBMCs from about 9.4 ml of fresh peripheral blood. Total RNA was extracted using Trizol reagent, and RNA quality was assessed on an Agilent 2100 Bioanalyzer. The germline V gene (reference sequence) provides CDR1 LGHDT and CDR2 YNNKEL. V is cut back by 2 bases and J by 9 bases, with 5 bases in the junction unmatched. The CDR3 goes from the cysteine to the phenylalanine over 14 residues. CDR3 DNA is the only sequence kept; it has 42 bases, read in frame from the first base.

The TCR beta CDR3 regions were amplified from RNA transcripts. The first round of RT-PCR for the TCR CDR3 was performed with the HTBI primer set and the Qiagen OneStep RT-PCR kit. The libraries were constructed in a second round of multiplex PCR and then size-selected and purified. Sequencing of the libraries was done on an Illumina HiSeq2000 using paired-end 100 bp reads. Processing in the source paper ran as follows. SOAPnuke was used to process the raw data, throwing out any read that contained adapters or uncalled bases, had a mean Phred below 15, or lacked an exact constant-primer or identifier match. High-quality paired reads were merged with COPE v1.2.5, and unique nucleotide sequences were defined as clonotypes. Clonotypes were aligned to IMGT TRBV, TRBD and TRBJ reference segments using MiTCR v1.1. The analysis was restricted to V-J combinations with a frequency above 0.0001, which together covered 99.2% of the repertoires. A TCS score was defined as the ratio between F50 (clonal expansion) and ExV (chaos), using BLOSUM62-based TCRdist between CDR3 peptides within each V-J. Welch's t-statistics and random forest reduced just over 500 V-J features to 10 to 15, which were used in a naive Bayes classifier (R e1071). TCRdb took the public reads, trimmed them with fastp at Q25, ran MiXCR for clone calling and kept in-frame beta chains. Records with the same CDR3 protein are collapsed into one entry carrying the most frequent genes and DNA. The V and J calls follow TCRdb's processing rather than the paper's. A total of 600,000 to 650,000 distinct CDR3 sequences appear in this sample, around 15% of them only once. 3.5% to 4% of the sample is taken by the ten largest.

The investigation overall reported the following: In validation, the model predicted progression to ophthalmopathy with approximately 70% sensitivity and roughly 75% specificity, a median of about 6 months before onset. Most expanded thyroid clonotypes (frequency above 0.001) were also found in blood, which suggests that blood repertoires may mirror thyroid immune responses. A model built on a 13 V-J signature distinguished ophthalmopathy from stable hyperthyroidism, reaching around 88% sensitivity and around 81% specificity in cross-validation and 80%/75% in testing. Sample size was not statistically predetermined, and blinding of investigators to group allocation was not performed.

Sequenced sample: blood. The clonotype was recovered from a woman in her twenties or thirties with Graves' hyperthyroidism. The chain links TRBV3-1 with TRBJ1-5, with 9 bases aligning to TRBD1. The sequenced DNA: TGTGCCAGCAGCCAACAACAGGGGGCAAGGCCCCAGCATTTT. The encoded protein is CASSQQQGARPQHF.